Below are 16 T cell receptor beta chains sequenced from a single sample in a study of blood T cell repertoires in COVID-19. Some clones are missing from TCRdb's copy, which holds only in-frame ones; the method was immunoSEQ multiplex PCR. The sample shows 150,000 to 200,000 clones, approximately 91% of them seen only once. Sequencing was done on a sample of peripheral blood. The origin of the receptors is a man between 18 and 29 years old with acute or convalescent COVID-19.

The J gene is TRBJ1-5, the V gene TRBV6-2 or TRBV6-3; D is perhaps TRBD1 (6 bases). CDR1 is MNHEY and CDR2 is SVGEGT in the germline V gene. The CDR3 covers 16 residues. The V end lost 2 bases, the J end lost 0 bases, and 11 bases lay between the germline ends. Here the CDR3 reads CASSYRTGYSNQPQHF. Here the CDR3 DNA reads TGTGCCAGCAGTTACCGAACAGGGTATAGCAATCAGCCCCAGCATTTT.

The rearrangement links TRBV10-3 to TRBJ1-1; TRBD1 agrees at 8 bases. After removal of 6 bases from V and 0 bases from J, the junction contained 9 bases not matched to a gene. Germline V lookup: CDR1 ENHRY, CDR2 SYGVKD. This CDR3 has 16 amino acids. The CDR3 DNA is TGTGCCATCAGGGGGACAGGAGCTTTCATGAACACTGAAGCTTTCTTT. Protein sequence: CAIRGTGAFMNTEAFF.

The gene calls are TRBV9 and TRBJ2-1; maybe TRBD2 (7 bases). Germline loops: CDR1 SGDLS, CDR2 YYNGEE. The CDR3 consists of 17 residues. The ends were cut back, 0 bases at V and 4 bases at J, with 17 bases in the middle. For the CDR3, the DNA is TGTGCCAGCAGCGTAGGGGGGGGGCCCGCGGCATACAATGAGCAGTTCTTC. Its translation: CASSVGGGPAAYNEQFF.

In this sample, this clone turned up a few times. The rearrangement uses TRBV11-2 and TRBJ2-2; D not resolved. The germline V gene encodes CDR1 SGHAT and CDR2 FQNNGV. CDR3 length: 16 amino acids. The V end was cut by 1 base, the J end by 5 bases, with 14 bases between. The CDR3 DNA reads as TGTGCCAGCAGCTTAGTCCCTGGCAGTTTGACCGGGGAGCTGTTTTTT. As protein: CASSLVPGSLTGELFF.

The V call is TRBV27, the J call TRBJ1-4, with D possibly matching TRBD1 (6 bases). The CDR3 consists of 15 residues. Germline CDR1 and CDR2: MNHEY and SMNVEV (reference sequence). The ends were cut back, 6 bases at V and 8 bases at J, with 19 bases in the middle. CDR3 amino acids: CASSATQGLEEKLFF. CDR3 bases: TGTGCCAGCAGCGCCACACAGGGATTGGAGGAAAAACTGTTTTTT.

V and J are TRBV5-5 and TRBJ2-7; a weak D match, TRBD2 (5 bases). The CDR3 sequence is 12 residues long. Trimming cost V 0 bases and J 5 bases, with 6 bases left between them. Germline V CDR1 and CDR2: SGHKS, YYEKEE (reference sequence). The CDR3 DNA sequence: TGTGCCAGCAGCTTGGCCGGGGACGAGCAGTACTTC. This gives the protein CASSLAGDEQYF. The full variable domain, completed using reference TRBV5-5 and TRBJ2-7, is DAGVTQSPTHLIKTRGQQVTLRCSPISGHKSVSWYQQVLGQGPQFIFQYYEKEERGRGNFPDRFSARQFPNYSSELNVNALLLGDSALYLCASSLAGDEQYFGPGTRLTVT.

The chain is built from TRBV7-9 and TRBJ2-5; 11 bases agree with TRBD1. Germline assignment: CDR1 SEHNR and CDR2 FQNEAQ (reference sequence). V lost 9 bases and J lost 2; bases outside the gene matches: 5. The CDR3 spans 14 residues. In DNA form, the CDR3 reads TGTGCCAGTAACCGGGACAGGGGGCAAGAGACCCAGTACTTC. Translating gives CASNRDRGQETQYF. The entire variable domain, with the rest obtained from reference TRBV7-9 and TRBJ2-5, is as follows: DTGVSQNPRHKITKRGQNVTFRCDPISEHNRLYWYRQTLGQGPEFLTYFQNEAQLEKSRLLSDRFSAERPKGSFSTLEIQRTEQGDSAMYLCASNRDRGQETQYFGPGTRLLVL.

This sequence joins TRBV6-5 and TRBJ2-2, with 8 bases identical to TRBD2. This CDR3 comprises 14 residues. V lost 8 bases to trimming and J lost 7 bases; unmatched junction nucleotides: 9. Germline values: CDR1 MNHEY, CDR2 SVGAGI. The CDR3 nucleotides are TGTGCCAGCGGGGAGCGGGGGCGGGTCGGGGAGCTGTTTTTT. Amino acid sequence: CASGERGRVGELFF.

Only one count was recorded for this clone. The chain uses TRBV19 and TRBJ1-4; D gene ambiguous. Between the trimmed V and J ends, which lost 6 bases and 4 bases, there was a span of 9 bases. CDR3 size: 13 residues. Per germline, CDR1 LNHDA and CDR2 SQIVND (reference sequence). The CDR3 coding sequence is TGTGCCAGTAGGAGGGATAATAATGAAAAACTGTTTTTT. The encoded protein is CASRRDNNEKLFF.

V gene TRBV2 combines with J gene TRBJ2-7; 7 bases are shared with TRBD2. The V gene's germline CDR1 is SNHLY and CDR2 FYNNEI. V shed 4 bases and J 6 bases; nucleotides not matched to a gene: 3. This CDR3 is 12 amino acids long. The CDR3 protein is CASSGGGSEQYF. CDR3 sequence (DNA): TGTGCCAGCAGTGGCGGGGGTAGCGAGCAGTACTTC.

In its sample, this clone was seen once. The V call is TRBV19, the J call TRBJ1-4; tentative D call: TRBD1 (6 bases). Trimming shortened V by 1 base and J by 8 bases, and 14 bases separated the two germline ends. Germline CDR1 reads LNHDA; CDR2 reads SQIVND (reference sequence). The length of the CDR3 is 15 residues. CDR3: CASSIGGGIGEKLFF. Written as DNA, the CDR3 is TGTGCCAGTAGTATAGGAGGGGGTATAGGAGAAAAACTGTTTTTT.

The chain joins TRBV7-9 to TRBJ1-4; D call uncertain. V lost 1 base, J lost 6 bases, and 12 bases lay in between. This CDR3 is built from 15 residues. Germline lookup yields CDR1 SEHNR and CDR2 FQNEAQ (reference sequence). The CDR3 region has the DNA TGTGCCAGCAGCTTAGGTATAGGCCTAGATGAAAAACTGTTTTTT. The encoded protein is CASSLGIGLDEKLFF.

CDR3 amino acids: CASSELLGGLGSPLHF. CDR3 nucleotides: TGTGCCAGCAGTGAATTGCTTGGGGGCCTAGGGTCACCCCTCCACTTT. V is TRBV25-1 and J is TRBJ1-6, with D perhaps matching TRBD1 (6 bases). Trimming pared 1 base from V and 10 bases from J, leaving 17 bases between. The germline V gene has CDR1 MGHDK and CDR2 SYGVNS. This CDR3 has 16 residues.

The chain employs TRBV29-1 and TRBJ1-4; 7 positions agree with TRBD1. Losses at the gene ends were 0 bases for V and 10 bases for J; bases not matched to a gene: 8. The germline gives CDR1 SQVTM, CDR2 ANQGSEA. This CDR3 has 14 amino acids. Here the CDR3 DNA reads TGCAGCGTTGAAGATCTTGGAGGACAGGCAAAACTGTTTTTT. Amino acids: CSVEDLGGQAKLFF.

V and J are TRBV6-2 or TRBV6-3 and TRBJ1-3; unclear D gene. Germline-derived CDR1 and CDR2 are MNHEY and SVGEGT. Between the trimmed V and J ends, which lost 0 bases and 4 bases, there was a span of 16 bases. This CDR3 region has 17 residues. This chain's CDR3 is CASSYSNGRHPGNTIYF. CDR3 nucleotides: TGTGCCAGCAGTTACTCCAACGGGAGACATCCCGGAAACACCATATATTTT.

The gene calls are TRBV27 and TRBJ2-3; 7 bases are a match to TRBD1. Germline-derived CDR1 and CDR2 are MNHEY and SMNVEV (reference sequence). CDR3 length: 14 amino acids. Trimming cost V 8 bases and J 6 bases; bases outside gene matches: 11. CDR3 in amino acids: CASGTVPAGDTQYF. The CDR3 DNA reads as TGTGCCAGCGGGACAGTGCCGGCAGGGGATACGCAGTATTTT.